This T cell receptor (beta chain) appears in the sequencing data of a study of cytomegalovirus exposure and HLA in healthy donors. Findings and limits, study-wide: In the roughly 120 validation repertoires, a later analysis found that first-cohort TCR clusters tended to co-occur. Investigators reported 164 TCR beta chains as tied to cytomegalovirus.

This table comes from immunoSEQ multiplex PCR, and its TCRdb copy is limited to in-frame clones, with some not included. The table has approximately 300,000 clones, roughly 85% seen once; the top ten hold about 0.8%. Turning to this clone: Its antigen is not identified.

Trimming pared 4 bases from V and 10 bases from J, leaving 17 bases between. This CDR3 has 13 residues. Germline V gene data show CDR1 as SGDLS and CDR2 as YYNGEE. Sequencing was carried out using PBMCs. The chain has TRBV9 and TRBJ1-1, with no clear D. The clonotype originates from a woman between 18 and 29 years old in good health and CMV-seronegative. CDR3: CASSPPDPGIAFF. The CDR3 nucleotides read TGTGCCAGCAGCCCCCCGGACCCGGGGATAGCTTTCTTT. Combining the CDR3 with reference TRBV9 and TRBJ1-1 gives the whole variable domain DSGVTQTPKHLITATGQRVTLRCSPRSGDLSVYWYQQSLDQGLQFLIQYYNGEERAKGNILERFSAQQFPDLHSELNLSSLELGDSALYFCASSPPDPGIAFFGQGTRLTVV.